A selection of T cell receptor beta chains follows, all from one sample in a study of blood T cell repertoires in COVID-19. Repertoires were generated with immunoSEQ multiplex PCR, while TCRdb's copy carries only in-frame clones and drops some. The data contain about 300,000 clones, around nine tenths of them seen just once; the ten biggest clones take up less than 3%. Specimen: PBMCs or T cells enriched from blood (not recorded which). Every receptor here comes from a woman under 30 who had recovered from COVID-19. Both conserved end residues are part of each CDR3. Each record gives: V gene, D gene, clone size, J gene, CDR3 protein, CDR3 DNA. The D gene is left open where the match is weak. Clone size, where shown, is once, few, many, or a class for clones that have expanded.

V gene: TRBV5-4; D gene: TRBD1; clone size: -; J gene: TRBJ1-4; CDR3 protein: CASSQLITGGQDYEKLFF; CDR3 DNA: TGTGCCAGCAGCCAACTTATAACAGGGGGCCAAGATTATGAAAAACTGTTTTTT
V gene: TRBV3-1/TRBV3-2; D gene: TRBD2; clone size: -; J gene: TRBJ2-1; CDR3 protein: CASSLRQAGGPREQFF; CDR3 DNA: TGTGCCAGCAGCCTGAGACAAGCGGGAGGACCCCGAGAGCAGTTCTTC
V gene: TRBV28; D gene: -; clone size: few; J gene: TRBJ2-1; CDR3 protein: CASSLGFGWRDNEQFF; CDR3 DNA: TGTGCCAGCAGTTTAGGGTTCGGGTGGAGGGACAATGAGCAGTTCTTC
V gene: TRBV5-8; D gene: TRBD2; clone size: -; J gene: TRBJ2-1; CDR3 protein: CASSLGSGGDEQFF; CDR3 DNA: TGTGCCAGCAGCTTAGGGAGCGGGGGGGATGAGCAGTTCTTC
V gene: TRBV7-6; D gene: TRBD1; clone size: once; J gene: TRBJ1-5; CDR3 protein: CASSLGTGGNQPQHF; CDR3 DNA: TGTGCCAGCAGCTTAGGGACAGGGGGCAATCAGCCCCAGCATTTT
V gene: TRBV10-3; D gene: TRBD2; clone size: -; J gene: TRBJ2-1; CDR3 protein: CAISERTSEGNEQFF; CDR3 DNA: TGTGCCATCAGTGAGAGGACTAGCGAGGGCAATGAGCAGTTCTTC
V gene: TRBV5-1; D gene: TRBD2; clone size: -; J gene: TRBJ2-5; CDR3 protein: CASSLELADQETQYF; CDR3 DNA: TGCGCCAGCAGCTTGGAACTAGCGGACCAAGAGACCCAGTACTTC
V gene: TRBV5-6; D gene: -; clone size: -; J gene: TRBJ1-4; CDR3 protein: CASSLKGVEEKLFF; CDR3 DNA: TGTGCCAGCAGCTTGAAAGGGGTGGAGGAAAAACTGTTTTTT
V gene: TRBV5-1; D gene: -; clone size: -; J gene: TRBJ1-1; CDR3 protein: CASSPPGRQTEAFF; CDR3 DNA: TGCGCCAGCAGCCCACCCGGGAGACAGACTGAAGCTTTCTTT
V gene: TRBV19; D gene: TRBD1; clone size: -; J gene: TRBJ1-5; CDR3 protein: CASSIGDREGSQPQHF; CDR3 DNA: TGTGCCAGTAGTATAGGGGACAGGGAAGGAAGTCAGCCCCAGCATTTT
V gene: TRBV4-2; D gene: TRBD1; clone size: -; J gene: TRBJ1-2; CDR3 protein: CASSRATGPGYGYTF; CDR3 DNA: TGTGCCAGCAGCAGAGCGACAGGGCCAGGCTATGGCTACACCTTC
V gene: TRBV29-1; D gene: -; clone size: -; J gene: TRBJ1-1; CDR3 protein: CSVEEGGTEAFF; CDR3 DNA: TGCAGCGTTGAAGAGGGAGGAACTGAAGCTTTCTTT
V gene: TRBV6-2/TRBV6-3; D gene: TRBD1; clone size: -; J gene: TRBJ1-5; CDR3 protein: CASSRTGGRQPQHF; CDR3 DNA: TGTGCCAGCAGTCGGACAGGGGGACGACAGCCCCAGCATTTT
V gene: TRBV5-1; D gene: -; clone size: once; J gene: TRBJ2-1; CDR3 protein: CASSLVSGVPEQFF; CDR3 DNA: TGCGCCAGCAGCTTGGTTTCAGGGGTGCCTGAGCAGTTCTTC
V gene: TRBV5-4; D gene: -; clone size: -; J gene: TRBJ1-1; CDR3 protein: CASSPRQPWDTEAFF; CDR3 DNA: TGTGCCAGCAGCCCACGACAGCCCTGGGACACTGAAGCTTTCTTT
V gene: TRBV7-6; D gene: -; clone size: -; J gene: TRBJ1-2; CDR3 protein: CASSIRLINGYTF; CDR3 DNA: TGTGCCAGCAGCATCCGACTGATAAATGGCTACACCTTC
V gene: TRBV12-3/TRBV12-4; D gene: -; clone size: -; J gene: TRBJ2-1; CDR3 protein: CASSSGSLNEQFF; CDR3 DNA: TGTGCCAGCAGTTCTGGCAGTCTTAATGAGCAGTTCTTC
V gene: TRBV21-1; D gene: -; clone size: -; J gene: TRBJ1-3; CDR3 protein: CASSTKPTSGFGGNTIYF; CDR3 DNA: TGTGCCAGCAGCACCAAACCTACTTCAGGGTTTGGCGGAAACACCATATATTTT
V gene: TRBV10-2; D gene: TRBD1; clone size: -; J gene: TRBJ2-5; CDR3 protein: CASGPLQGQGGGETQYF; CDR3 DNA: TGCGCCAGCGGACCACTTCAGGGACAGGGCGGTGGCGAGACCCAGTACTTC
V gene: TRBV2; D gene: TRBD1; clone size: -; J gene: TRBJ2-5; CDR3 protein: CASSTDRQETQYF; CDR3 DNA: TGTGCCAGCAGTACGGACAGGCAAGAGACCCAGTACTTC
V gene: TRBV7-9; D gene: -; clone size: -; J gene: TRBJ1-1; CDR3 protein: CASRRSGEAFF; CDR3 DNA: TGTGCCAGCAGGCGGTCCGGTGAAGCTTTCTTT
V gene: TRBV29-1; D gene: TRBD1; clone size: -; J gene: TRBJ2-7; CDR3 protein: CSVEGQGPEQYF; CDR3 DNA: TGCAGCGTTGAGGGACAGGGCCCCGAGCAGTACTTC
V gene: TRBV5-8; D gene: TRBD1; clone size: -; J gene: TRBJ1-6; CDR3 protein: CASSSRGTVNSPLHF; CDR3 DNA: TGTGCCAGCAGCTCCCGAGGGACAGTAAATTCACCCCTCCACTTT
V gene: TRBV2; D gene: -; clone size: once; J gene: TRBJ1-3; CDR3 protein: CASSENELSGNTIYF; CDR3 DNA: TGTGCCAGCAGTGAGAACGAACTCTCTGGAAACACCATATATTTT
V gene: TRBV7-8; D gene: -; clone size: once; J gene: TRBJ1-4; CDR3 protein: CASSFAHGNEKLFF; CDR3 DNA: TGTGCCAGCAGCTTCGCCCACGGGAATGAAAAACTGTTTTTT
V gene: TRBV28; D gene: TRBD1; clone size: -; J gene: TRBJ1-2; CDR3 protein: CASSLWGDSNYGYTF; CDR3 DNA: TGTGCCAGCAGTTTGTGGGGGGACAGCAACTATGGCTACACCTTC
V gene: TRBV7-6; D gene: -; clone size: once; J gene: TRBJ1-6; CDR3 protein: CASSLALNSPLHF; CDR3 DNA: TGTGCCAGCAGCTTAGCCCTTAATTCACCCCTCCACTTT
V gene: TRBV7-9; D gene: -; clone size: -; J gene: TRBJ1-2; CDR3 protein: CASSSTGYLLYYGYTF; CDR3 DNA: TGTGCCAGCAGCTCCACAGGGTATTTACTTTACTATGGCTACACCTTC
V gene: TRBV30; D gene: -; clone size: -; J gene: TRBJ1-2; CDR3 protein: CAWSVAERRGGGYTF; CDR3 DNA: TGTGCCTGGAGCGTGGCCGAACGCCGAGGAGGGGGCTACACCTTC
V gene: TRBV6-2/TRBV6-3; D gene: TRBD1; clone size: -; J gene: TRBJ1-1; CDR3 protein: CASSYLYGRGQMGNTEAFF; CDR3 DNA: TGTGCCAGCAGTTACCTTTATGGCAGGGGGCAAATGGGGAACACTGAAGCTTTCTTT
V gene: TRBV10-2; D gene: -; clone size: -; J gene: TRBJ1-3; CDR3 protein: CASSELGRGNTIYF; CDR3 DNA: TGCGCCAGCAGTGAGTTAGGGAGAGGAAACACCATATATTTT
V gene: TRBV30; D gene: -; clone size: -; J gene: TRBJ1-1; CDR3 protein: CAWSWPGRGTEAFF; CDR3 DNA: TGTGCCTGGAGTTGGCCGGGGAGGGGCACTGAAGCTTTCTTT
V gene: TRBV15; D gene: -; clone size: -; J gene: TRBJ2-7; CDR3 protein: CATSRDLGRYEQYF; CDR3 DNA: TGTGCCACCAGCAGAGATTTGGGCCGGTACGAGCAGTACTTC
V gene: TRBV29-1; D gene: -; clone size: -; J gene: TRBJ2-3; CDR3 protein: CSGGPSGFTDTQYF; CDR3 DNA: TGCAGCGGGGGACCGTCGGGGTTCACAGATACGCAGTATTTT
V gene: TRBV7-9; D gene: TRBD2; clone size: -; J gene: TRBJ2-3; CDR3 protein: CASTLAGTSDTDTQYF; CDR3 DNA: TGTGCCAGCACCTTAGCCGGGACTAGCGACACAGATACGCAGTATTTT
V gene: TRBV7-2; D gene: -; clone size: once; J gene: TRBJ1-2; CDR3 protein: CASSRTVGYTF; CDR3 DNA: TGTGCCAGCAGTAGGACAGTTGGCTACACCTTC
V gene: TRBV11-2; D gene: TRBD2; clone size: -; J gene: TRBJ2-3; CDR3 protein: CASSTSGALPDTQYF; CDR3 DNA: TGTGCCAGCAGCACTAGCGGGGCCCTACCAGATACGCAGTATTTT
V gene: TRBV6-5; D gene: TRBD2; clone size: -; J gene: TRBJ2-5; CDR3 protein: CASSRGGPETQYF; CDR3 DNA: TGTGCCAGCAGTCGGGGGGGCCCGGAGACCCAGTACTTC
V gene: TRBV6-6; D gene: -; clone size: -; J gene: TRBJ1-4; CDR3 protein: CASSYRTELFF; CDR3 DNA: TGTGCCAGCAGTTATCGAACAGAACTGTTTTTT
V gene: TRBV7-8; D gene: -; clone size: once; J gene: TRBJ1-1; CDR3 protein: CASSENRVSTEAFF; CDR3 DNA: TGTGCCAGCAGCGAGAACAGGGTTTCCACTGAAGCTTTCTTT
V gene: TRBV29-1; D gene: -; clone size: -; J gene: TRBJ1-1; CDR3 protein: CSVREQKEAFF; CDR3 DNA: TGCAGCGTACGAGAACAGAAAGAAGCTTTCTTT
V gene: TRBV18; D gene: -; clone size: -; J gene: TRBJ1-3; CDR3 protein: CASSTGANSGNTIYF; CDR3 DNA: TGTGCCAGTTCGACAGGTGCTAACTCTGGAAACACCATATATTTT
V gene: TRBV2; D gene: -; clone size: -; J gene: TRBJ2-7; CDR3 protein: CASSHLPRESYEQYF; CDR3 DNA: TGTGCCAGCAGCCACCTTCCTCGGGAGTCTTACGAGCAGTACTTC
V gene: TRBV11-3; D gene: TRBD2; clone size: -; J gene: TRBJ2-7; CDR3 protein: CASSGAGGPREQYF; CDR3 DNA: TGTGCCAGCAGCGGGGCGGGGGGGCCACGGGAGCAGTACTTC
V gene: TRBV13; D gene: -; clone size: -; J gene: TRBJ2-1; CDR3 protein: CASSLVDSHGNEQFF; CDR3 DNA: TGTGCCAGCAGCCTGGTGGACTCCCATGGGAATGAGCAGTTCTTC
V gene: TRBV7-9; D gene: -; clone size: -; J gene: TRBJ2-1; CDR3 protein: CASSLVGADNEQFF; CDR3 DNA: TGTGCCAGCAGCTTAGTGGGAGCGGACAATGAGCAGTTCTTC
V gene: TRBV4-1; D gene: -; clone size: -; J gene: TRBJ2-1; CDR3 protein: CASSQDIAGKEQFF; CDR3 DNA: TGCGCCAGCAGCCAAGATATCGCGGGGAAAGAGCAGTTCTTC